This TCR beta chain was documented in a study of identical twins. Study-level points and caveats: With abundant cord blood beta clonotypes, insertions were fewer; memory repertoires showed no such pattern.

This CDR3 is 15 amino acids long. Unmatched junction bases numbered 4, after V lost 2 bases and J lost 3 bases. The V gene's germline CDR1 is LGHNA and CDR2 YSLEER. All of the donors were Caucasians in good health. TCRdb itself ran the 5' RACE reads through MiXCR, one entry per CDR3 protein. This table holds 200,000 to 250,000 distinct CDR3 sequences, approximately 11% found once. In its sample, this clonotype was seen a few times. Its matching antigen is unknown. The sample was also reused in another study, on yellow fever vaccine responses in identical twins.

J is TRBJ2-1 and V is TRBV4-3; 7 bases agree with TRBD1. This TCR came from a woman between 18 and 29 years old in good health. Sequencing was carried out using memory (CD45RO+) T cells sorted from blood. Here the CDR3 DNA reads TGCGCCAGCAGCCAACGGGCAGGGGGCTACAATGAGCAGTTCTTC. As protein: CASSQRAGGYNEQFF.